This entry is about one T cell receptor beta chain. As yet, its antigen is unknown. Using immunoSEQ multiplex PCR, the repertoire was profiled, and TCRdb retains in-frame clones only, with some absent. The sample carries about 26,000 clones, more than 75% recorded once. The record originates from a study of T cells in localized non-small cell lung cancer. Germline-derived CDR1 and CDR2 are LGHNA and YSLEER. V was trimmed by 6 bases and J by 5 bases, leaving 14 bases between them. The CDR3 runs to 13 residues. Regarding the study as a whole: The highest T cell clonality was in uninvolved adjacent lung, above tumor. Owing to sequencing of a solitary tumor region, heterogeneity cannot be discounted. Within adjacent lung there appeared a median roughly 60 of the top 100 tumor clones.

This TCR derives from a woman aged 40-75 years with stage I lung adenocarcinoma. The chain uses TRBV4-3 and TRBJ2-7; no reliable D call. The sequencing used peripheral blood, collected before any cancer treatment. Here the CDR3 DNA reads TGCGCCAGCAGTCTTAGGTCTGACAACGAGCAGTACTTC. Protein product: CASSLRSDNEQYF.